This T cell receptor (beta chain) appears in the sequencing data of a study of T cell repertoires in cytomegalovirus infection. Each CDR3 protein gets one entry after TCRdb re-called the reads with MiXCR. The data contain approximately 500,000 distinct CDR3 sequences, approximately 17% of them seen just once; the ten biggest clones take up about 24%. The germline gives CDR1 LNHDA, CDR2 SQIVND (reference sequence). V lost 5 bases, J lost 3 bases, and 6 bases stayed unmatched. This CDR3 region has 15 residues. This clonotype was detected many times. This clonotype was obtained from a human donor in good health (CMV status not recorded). Some clones in this sample may be carry-over from other donors' samples. Sequenced material: CD8+ T cells from PBMCs. The V call is TRBV19, the J call TRBJ2-7; 11 bases map to TRBD1. CDR3: CASSAGTGGIYEQYF. The CDR3 region has the DNA TGTGCCAGTAGTGCCGGGACAGGGGGGATCTACGAGCAGTACTTC. Full variable domain (missing parts from reference TRBV19 and TRBJ2-7): DGGITQSPKYLFRKEGQNVTLSCEQNLNHDAMYWYRQDPGQGLRLIYYSQIVNDFQKGDIAEGYSVSREKKESFPLTVTSAQKNPTAFYLCASSAGTGGIYEQYFGPGTRLTVT.